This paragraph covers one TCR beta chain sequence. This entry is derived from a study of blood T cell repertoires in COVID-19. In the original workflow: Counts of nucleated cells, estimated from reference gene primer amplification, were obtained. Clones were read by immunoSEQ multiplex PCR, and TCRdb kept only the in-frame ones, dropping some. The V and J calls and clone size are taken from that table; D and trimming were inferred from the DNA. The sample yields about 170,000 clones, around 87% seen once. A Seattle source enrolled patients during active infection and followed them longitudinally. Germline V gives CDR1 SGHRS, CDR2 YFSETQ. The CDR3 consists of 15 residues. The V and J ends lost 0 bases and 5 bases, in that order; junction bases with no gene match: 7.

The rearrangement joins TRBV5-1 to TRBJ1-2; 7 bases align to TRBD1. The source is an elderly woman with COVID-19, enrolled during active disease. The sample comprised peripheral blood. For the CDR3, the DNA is TGCGCCAGCAGCTTGGACGTAGGGGGCGGTTATGGCTACACCTTC. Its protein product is CASSLDVGGGYGYTF.